This T cell receptor (beta chain) is drawn from a study of blood T cell repertoires in COVID-19. Study overall: The analysed material was cDNA or gDNA that came from T cells, B-cell-depleted T cells, or PBMCs.

The count of this clone is one. Here immunoSEQ multiplex PCR was the method, and the copy in TCRdb shows in-frame clones only, minus some. Found here are some 250,000 clones, roughly 85% of them singletons; the top ten hold 3.4%. V lost 3 bases and J lost 2; bases outside the gene matches: 4. Germline loops: CDR1 MRHNA, CDR2 SNTAGT. CDR3 length: 14 residues. V gene TRBV6-4 combines with J gene TRBJ2-7; 7 nucleotides match TRBD2. The receptor was isolated from a woman aged 18-29 years with acute or convalescent COVID-19. The sequencing sample was made of peripheral blood. CDR3 sequence: CASSEGAGPYEQYF. The CDR3 nucleotides read TGTGCCAGCAGTGAGGGAGCGGGACCCTACGAGCAGTACTTC.